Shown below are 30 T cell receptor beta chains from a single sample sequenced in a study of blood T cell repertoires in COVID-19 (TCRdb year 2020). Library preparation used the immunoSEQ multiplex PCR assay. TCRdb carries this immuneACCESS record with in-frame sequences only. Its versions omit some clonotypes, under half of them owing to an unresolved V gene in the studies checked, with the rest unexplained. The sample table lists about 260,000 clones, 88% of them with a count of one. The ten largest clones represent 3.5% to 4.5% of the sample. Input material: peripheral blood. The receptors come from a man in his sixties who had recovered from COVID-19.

The CDR3 nucleotides are TGTGCCAGCAACGGGCGGGTTAGCAATCAGCCCCAGCATTTT. It specifies CASNGRVSNQPQHF. The chain has TRBV2 and TRBJ1-5; D is unclear. The CDR3 consists of 14 residues. Between the trimmed V and J ends, which lost 7 bases and 0 bases, there was a span of 10 bases. CDR1 is SNHLY, CDR2 FYNNEI, per germline.

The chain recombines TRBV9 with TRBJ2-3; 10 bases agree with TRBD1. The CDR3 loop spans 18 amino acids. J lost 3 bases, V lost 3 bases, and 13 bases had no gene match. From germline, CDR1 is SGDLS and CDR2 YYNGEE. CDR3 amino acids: CASSARPRTGGPTDTQYF. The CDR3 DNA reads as TGTGCCAGCAGCGCCCGACCGAGGACAGGGGGTCCTACAGATACGCAGTATTTT.

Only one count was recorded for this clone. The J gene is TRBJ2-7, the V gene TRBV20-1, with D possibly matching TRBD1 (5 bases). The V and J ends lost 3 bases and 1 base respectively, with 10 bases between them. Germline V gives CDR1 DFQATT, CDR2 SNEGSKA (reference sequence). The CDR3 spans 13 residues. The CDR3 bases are TGCAGTGCTAGTCAAGACAGATCCTACGAGCAGTACTTC. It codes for CSASQDRSYEQYF.

CDR3: CASSVRGLGYNEQFF. The CDR3 DNA sequence: TGCGCCAGCAGTGTGAGGGGGCTAGGTTACAATGAGCAGTTCTTC. The chain carries TRBV10-2 and TRBJ2-1; 7 nucleotides align to TRBD1. Unmatched junction bases numbered 7, after V lost 4 bases and J lost 4 bases. Germline values: CDR1 WSHSY, CDR2 SAAADI. The CDR3 loop spans 15 amino acids.

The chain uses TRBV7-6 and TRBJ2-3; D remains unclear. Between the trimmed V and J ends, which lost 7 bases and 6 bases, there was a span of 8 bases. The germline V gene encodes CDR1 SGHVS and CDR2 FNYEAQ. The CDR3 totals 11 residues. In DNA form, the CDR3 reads TGTGCCAGCACTGACTCCGATACGCAGTATTTT. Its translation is CASTDSDTQYF. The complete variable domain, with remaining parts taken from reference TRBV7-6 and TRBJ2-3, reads GAGVSQSPRYKVTKRGQDVALRCDPISGHVSLYWYRQALGQGPEFLTYFNYEAQQDKSGLPNDRFSAERPEGSISTLTIQRTEQRDSAMYRCASTDSDTQYFGPGTRLTVL.

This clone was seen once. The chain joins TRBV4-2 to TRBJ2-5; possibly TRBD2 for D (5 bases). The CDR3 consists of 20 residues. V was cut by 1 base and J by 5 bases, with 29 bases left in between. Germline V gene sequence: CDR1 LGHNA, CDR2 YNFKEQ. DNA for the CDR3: TGTGCCAGCAGCCAAGCCGTGGCGGGCCGTCCATCAACGGTCCGGGAGACCCAGTACTTC. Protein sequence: CASSQAVAGRPSTVRETQYF.

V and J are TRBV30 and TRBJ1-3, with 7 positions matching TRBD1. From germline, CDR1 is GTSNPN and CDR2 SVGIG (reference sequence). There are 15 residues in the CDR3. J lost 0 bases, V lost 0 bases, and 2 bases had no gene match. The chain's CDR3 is CAWSVQGYSGNTIYF. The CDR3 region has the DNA TGTGCCTGGAGTGTACAGGGGTACTCTGGAAACACCATATATTTT.

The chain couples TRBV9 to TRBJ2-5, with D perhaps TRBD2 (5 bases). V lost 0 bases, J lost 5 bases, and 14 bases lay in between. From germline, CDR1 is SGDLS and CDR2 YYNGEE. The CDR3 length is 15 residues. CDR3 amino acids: CASSVGLGWEETQYF. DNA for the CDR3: TGTGCCAGCAGCGTAGGACTGGGTTGGGAGGAGACCCAGTACTTC.

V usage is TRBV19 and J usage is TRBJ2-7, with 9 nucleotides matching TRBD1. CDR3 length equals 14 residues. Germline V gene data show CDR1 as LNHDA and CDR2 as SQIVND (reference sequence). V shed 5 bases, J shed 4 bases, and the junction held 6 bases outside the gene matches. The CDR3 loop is CASSPNRGPYEQYF. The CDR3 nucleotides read TGTGCCAGTAGTCCCAACAGGGGGCCATACGAGCAGTACTTC.

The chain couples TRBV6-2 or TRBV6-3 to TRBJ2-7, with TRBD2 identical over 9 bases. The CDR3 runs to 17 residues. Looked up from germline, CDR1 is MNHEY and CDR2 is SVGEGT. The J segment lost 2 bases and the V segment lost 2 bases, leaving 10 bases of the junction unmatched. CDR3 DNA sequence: TGTGCCAGCAGTTACAGATCTAGCGGGGCGAGGACCTACGAGCAGTACTTC. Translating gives CASSYRSSGARTYEQYF.

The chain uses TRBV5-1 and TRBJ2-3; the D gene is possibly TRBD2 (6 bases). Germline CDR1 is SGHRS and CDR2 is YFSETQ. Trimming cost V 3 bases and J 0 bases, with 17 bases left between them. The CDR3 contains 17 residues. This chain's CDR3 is CASSSGVIAASTDTQYF. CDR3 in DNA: TGCGCCAGCAGCTCGGGAGTAATAGCGGCTAGCACAGATACGCAGTATTTT.

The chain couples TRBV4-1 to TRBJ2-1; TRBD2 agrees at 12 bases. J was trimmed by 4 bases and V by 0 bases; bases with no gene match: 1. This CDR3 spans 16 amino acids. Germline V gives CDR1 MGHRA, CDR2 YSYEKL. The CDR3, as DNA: TGCGCCAGCAGCCAAGAGACTAGCGGGGGTTACAATGAGCAGTTCTTC. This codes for CASSQETSGGYNEQFF.

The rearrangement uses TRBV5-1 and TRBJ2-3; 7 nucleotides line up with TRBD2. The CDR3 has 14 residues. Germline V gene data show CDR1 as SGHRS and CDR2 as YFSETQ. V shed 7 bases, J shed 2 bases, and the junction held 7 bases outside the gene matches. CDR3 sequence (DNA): TGCGCCAGCCTCCGGGACTACAACACAGATACGCAGTATTTT. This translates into CASLRDYNTDTQYF.

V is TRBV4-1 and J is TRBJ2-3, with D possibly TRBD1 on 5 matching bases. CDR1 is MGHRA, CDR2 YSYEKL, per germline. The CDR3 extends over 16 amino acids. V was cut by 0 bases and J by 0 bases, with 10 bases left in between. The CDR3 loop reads CASSQEAGKSTDTQYF. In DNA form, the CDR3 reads TGCGCCAGCAGCCAAGAAGCAGGGAAAAGCACAGATACGCAGTATTTT.

CDR3 residues: CASSDPVYEQYF. In DNA, the CDR3 is TGTGCCAGCAGTGACCCAGTTTACGAGCAGTACTTC. V and J are TRBV6-1 and TRBJ2-7; D is unclear. This CDR3 is 12 amino acids long. Germline V gene lookup returns CDR1 MNHNS and CDR2 SASEGT. Trimming took off 3 bases at V and 4 bases at J, with 7 bases between the two ends.

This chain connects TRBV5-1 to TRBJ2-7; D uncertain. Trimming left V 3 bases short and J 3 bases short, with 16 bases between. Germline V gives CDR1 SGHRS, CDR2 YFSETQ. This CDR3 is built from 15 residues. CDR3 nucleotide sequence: TGCGCCAGCAGCTCCGGCCTGGCGGAGAACTACGAGCAGTACTTC. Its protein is CASSSGLAENYEQYF.

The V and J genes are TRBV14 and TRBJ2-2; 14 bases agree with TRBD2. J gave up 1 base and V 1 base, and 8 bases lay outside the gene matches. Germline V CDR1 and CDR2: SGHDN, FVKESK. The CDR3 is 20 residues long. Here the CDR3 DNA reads TGTGCCAGCAGCCAAGGACTAGCGGGGGGGCCCCTACGGAACACCGGGGAGCTGTTTTTT. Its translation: CASSQGLAGGPLRNTGELFF.

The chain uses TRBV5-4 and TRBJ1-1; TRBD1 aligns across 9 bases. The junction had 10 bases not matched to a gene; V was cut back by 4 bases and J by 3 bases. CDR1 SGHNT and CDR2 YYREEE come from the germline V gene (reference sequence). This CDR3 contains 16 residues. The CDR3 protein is CASSRPTGGTDTEAFF. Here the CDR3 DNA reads TGTGCCAGCAGCCGACCAACAGGGGGCACGGACACTGAAGCTTTCTTT.

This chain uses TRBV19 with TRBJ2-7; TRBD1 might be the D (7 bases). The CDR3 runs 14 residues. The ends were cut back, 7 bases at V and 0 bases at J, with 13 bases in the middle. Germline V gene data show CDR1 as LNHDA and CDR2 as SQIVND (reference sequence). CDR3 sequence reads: CASTRQGGSYEQYF. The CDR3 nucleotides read TGTGCCAGTACCCGACAGGGAGGCTCCTACGAGCAGTACTTC.

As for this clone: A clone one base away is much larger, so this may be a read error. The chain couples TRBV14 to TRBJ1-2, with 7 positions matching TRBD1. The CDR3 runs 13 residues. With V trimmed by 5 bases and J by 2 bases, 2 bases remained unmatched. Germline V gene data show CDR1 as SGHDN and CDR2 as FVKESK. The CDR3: CASSATGNYGYTF. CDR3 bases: TGTGCCAGCAGCGCGACAGGGAACTATGGCTACACCTTC.

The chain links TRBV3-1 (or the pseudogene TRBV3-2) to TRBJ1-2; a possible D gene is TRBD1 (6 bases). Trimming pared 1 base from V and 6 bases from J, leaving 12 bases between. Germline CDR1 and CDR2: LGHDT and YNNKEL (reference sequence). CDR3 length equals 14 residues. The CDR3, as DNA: TGTGCCAGCAGCCAAGCGGGCGGGGGCCATGGCTACACCTTC. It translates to CASSQAGGGHGYTF.

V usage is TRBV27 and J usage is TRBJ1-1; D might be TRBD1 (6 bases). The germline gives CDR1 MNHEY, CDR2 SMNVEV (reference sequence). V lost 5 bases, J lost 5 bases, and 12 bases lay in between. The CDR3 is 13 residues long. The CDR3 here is CASSKQGRTEAFF. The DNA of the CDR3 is TGTGCCAGCAGTAAACAGGGCCGAACTGAAGCTTTCTTT.

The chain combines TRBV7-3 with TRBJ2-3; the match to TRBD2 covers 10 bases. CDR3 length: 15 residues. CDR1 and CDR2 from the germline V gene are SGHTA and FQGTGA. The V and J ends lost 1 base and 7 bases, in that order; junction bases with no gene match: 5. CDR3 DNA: TGTGCCAGCAGCTTAAACAGCGGGGGGGCCTATACGCAGTATTTT. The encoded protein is CASSLNSGGAYTQYF. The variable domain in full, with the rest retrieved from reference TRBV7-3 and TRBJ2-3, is GAGVSQTPSNKVTEKGKYVELRCDPISGHTALYWYRQSLGQGPEFLIYFQGTGAADDSGLPNDRFFAVRPEGSVSTLKIQRTERGDSAVYLCASSLNSGGAYTQYFGPGTRLTVL.

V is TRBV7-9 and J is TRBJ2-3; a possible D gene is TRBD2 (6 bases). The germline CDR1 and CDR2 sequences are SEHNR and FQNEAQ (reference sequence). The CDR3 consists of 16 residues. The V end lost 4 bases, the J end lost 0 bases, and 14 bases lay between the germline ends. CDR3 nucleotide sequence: TGTGCCAGCAGCTCCCTAGCGTTTCTTAGCACAGATACGCAGTATTTT. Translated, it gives CASSSLAFLSTDTQYF. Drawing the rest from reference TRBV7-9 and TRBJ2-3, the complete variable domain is DTGVSQNPRHKITKRGQNVTFRCDPISEHNRLYWYRQTLGQGPEFLTYFQNEAQLEKSRLLSDRFSAERPKGSFSTLEIQRTEQGDSAMYLCASSSLAFLSTDTQYFGPGTRLTVL.

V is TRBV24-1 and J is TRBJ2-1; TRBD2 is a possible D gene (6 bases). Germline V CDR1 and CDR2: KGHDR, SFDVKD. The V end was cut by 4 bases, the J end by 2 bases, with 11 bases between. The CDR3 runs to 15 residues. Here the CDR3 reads CATSEPGDTYNEQFF. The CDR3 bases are TGTGCCACCAGTGAGCCGGGGGATACCTACAATGAGCAGTTCTTC.

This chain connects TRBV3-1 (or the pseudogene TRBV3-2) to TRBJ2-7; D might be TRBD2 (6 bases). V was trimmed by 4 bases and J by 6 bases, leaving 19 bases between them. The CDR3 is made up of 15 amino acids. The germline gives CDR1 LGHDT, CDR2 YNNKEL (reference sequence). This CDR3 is CASSLMEGRFSEQYF. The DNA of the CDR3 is TGTGCCAGCAGCCTCATGGAGGGCCGTTTCTCCGAGCAGTACTTC.

This CDR3 is CASSVVASGGANEQFF. The CDR3 bases are TGTGCCAGCAGTGTTGTCGCTAGCGGGGGGGCTAATGAGCAGTTCTTC. The rearrangement uses TRBV6-1 and TRBJ2-1, with 12 bases matching TRBD2. In germline, CDR1 is MNHNS, CDR2 SASEGT. The CDR3 sequence is 16 residues long. V shed 4 bases, J shed 7 bases, and the junction held 8 bases outside the gene matches.

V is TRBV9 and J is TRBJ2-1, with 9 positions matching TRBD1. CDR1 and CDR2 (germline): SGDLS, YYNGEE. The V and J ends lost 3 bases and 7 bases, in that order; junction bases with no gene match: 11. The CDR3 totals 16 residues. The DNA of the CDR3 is TGTGCCAGCAGCGGACCCGGGACAGGGTCAAGGAATGAGCAGTTCTTC. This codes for CASSGPGTGSRNEQFF.

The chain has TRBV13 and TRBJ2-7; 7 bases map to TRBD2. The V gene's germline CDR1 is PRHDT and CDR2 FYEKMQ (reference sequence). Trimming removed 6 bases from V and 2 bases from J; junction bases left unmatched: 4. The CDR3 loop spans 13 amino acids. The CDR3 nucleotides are TGTGCCAGCAGTGACGCGGGGGCCTACGAGCAGTACTTC. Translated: CASSDAGAYEQYF.

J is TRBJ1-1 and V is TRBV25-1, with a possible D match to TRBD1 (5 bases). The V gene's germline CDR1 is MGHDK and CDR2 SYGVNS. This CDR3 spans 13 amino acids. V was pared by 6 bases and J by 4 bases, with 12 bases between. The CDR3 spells CASRSMGGTEAFF. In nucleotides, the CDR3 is TGTGCCAGCAGAAGTATGGGGGGCACTGAAGCTTTCTTT.